The next 20 T cell receptor beta chains were all read from a single sample in a study of T-cell reconstitution after alpha-beta-depleted transplantation in children. Unique molecular identifiers were incorporated during preparation of the TCRbeta library. MiXCR, applied by TCRdb to the PCR reads, yields one record per CDR3 protein. Of around 600,000 distinct CDR3 sequences detected, 10% appear once; the ten largest clones hold roughly 4%. Source: PBMCs from the stem cell graft donor, taken from the stem cell graft. These TCRs come from a human donor who donated a stem cell graft to a child with acute myeloid leukemia.

This clonotype was observed a few times. This chain joins TRBV20-1 and TRBJ2-5; D gene uncertain. The V gene lost 0 bases and the J gene lost 5 bases, with 13 bases spanning the gap. The CDR3 has 14 residues. Germline V gene sequence: CDR1 DFQATT, CDR2 SNEGSKA (reference sequence). CDR3 amino acids: CSARDLKIGETQYF. The CDR3 nucleotides read TGCAGTGCTAGAGATCTGAAGATCGGGGAGACCCAGTACTTC.

This clonotype was observed a few times. The chain recombines TRBV7-9 with TRBJ2-7; D may be TRBD1 (5 bases). The CDR3 consists of 14 residues. Per the germline V gene, CDR1 is SEHNR and CDR2 is FQNEAQ (reference sequence). Trimming pared 2 bases from V and 5 bases from J, leaving 13 bases between. Here the CDR3 reads CASSLIGRAHEQYF. CDR3 DNA: TGTGCCAGCAGCTTAATAGGCAGGGCCCACGAGCAGTACTTC.

A few counts support this clonotype. This rearrangement joins TRBV10-3 to TRBJ1-1, with TRBD1 as a possible D gene (5 bases). V gave up 10 bases and J gave up 6 bases, with 18 bases separating them. This CDR3 has 13 amino acids. Germline V gene data show CDR1 as ENHRY and CDR2 as SYGVKD. The CDR3 spells CATSTGGVSEAFF. The CDR3 DNA sequence: TGTGCCACTTCGACGGGGGGTGTCTCTGAAGCTTTCTTT.

The gene calls are TRBV3-1 and TRBJ2-1; the D is unclear. The CDR3 is 12 amino acids. V lost 5 bases to trimming and J lost 3 bases, with 5 bases between them. Germline values: CDR1 LGHDT, CDR2 YNNKEL (reference sequence). The CDR3 sequence is CASSNSYNEQFF. Written as DNA, the CDR3 is TGTGCCAGCAGCAACAGCTACAATGAGCAGTTCTTC.

This clonotype showed up many times. The J gene is TRBJ2-1, the V gene TRBV20-1, with D hard to call. CDR1 DFQATT and CDR2 SNEGSKA come from the germline V gene (reference sequence). This CDR3 contains 14 residues. Trimming removed 6 bases at V and 8 bases at J, with 20 bases between. This CDR3 is CSALSLGSVYEQFF. The CDR3 DNA reads as TGCAGTGCCCTCAGTCTAGGATCAGTATATGAGCAGTTCTTC.

This clonotype was found a few times. The V and J genes are TRBV20-1 and TRBJ2-3, with 12 bases that match TRBD2. V dropped 2 bases and J dropped 5; count of bases not matched to a gene: 8. The CDR3 length is 16 residues. Germline V gene data show CDR1 as DFQATT and CDR2 as SNEGSKA (reference sequence). This CDR3 reads CSARTSGRFHGDTQYF. The CDR3 DNA reads as TGCAGTGCTAGAACTAGCGGGAGGTTTCATGGAGATACGCAGTATTTT.

This clonotype came up a few times. The chain recombines TRBV29-1 with TRBJ1-1; 7 bases match TRBD1. The CDR3 is made up of 11 amino acids. Per germline, CDR1 SQVTM and CDR2 ANQGSEA. V was clipped by 6 bases and J by 4 bases; unmatched bases: 2. In nucleotides, the CDR3 is TGCAGCGTGAGGGGGCCCACTGAAGCTTTCTTT. Its protein is CSVRGPTEAFF.

This clonotype has more than one count but fewer than ten. The rearrangement joins TRBV5-1 to TRBJ1-3, with D unresolved. The V end was cut by 4 bases, the J end by 2 bases, with 13 bases between. This CDR3 has 15 residues. Germline loops: CDR1 SGHRS, CDR2 YFSETQ. The chain's CDR3 is CASSPDGATGNTIYF. For the CDR3, the DNA is TGCGCCAGCAGCCCCGACGGAGCCACTGGAAACACCATATATTTT. The complete variable domain, with remaining parts taken from reference TRBV5-1 and TRBJ1-3, reads KAGVTQTPRYLIKTRGQQVTLSCSPISGHRSVSWYQQTPGQGLQFLFEYFSETQRNKGNFPGRFSGRQFSNSRSEMNVSTLELGDSALYLCASSPDGATGNTIYFGEGSWLTVV.

The sample holds a few counts of this clonotype. V and J are TRBV20-1 and TRBJ2-7, with 9 positions matching TRBD2. The CDR3 has 15 amino acids. The V and J ends lost 0 bases and 2 bases, in that order; junction bases with no gene match: 5. CDR1 DFQATT and CDR2 SNEGSKA come from the germline V gene (reference sequence). The CDR3 DNA reads as TGCAGTGCTAGAGATATCCAGCGGGAGGCCTACGAGCAGTACTTC. Its protein product is CSARDIQREAYEQYF.

The CDR3 protein is CASSLEKGTEGGYTF. The CDR3 nucleotides are TGTGCCAGCAGTTTGGAGAAGGGGACAGAAGGTGGCTACACCTTC. The chain is built from TRBV12-3 or TRBV12-4 and TRBJ1-2, with TRBD1 identical over 7 bases. V trimming: 3 bases; J trimming: 7 bases; junction bases outside the gene matches: 11. CDR3 length: 15 residues.

The chain recombines TRBV20-1 with TRBJ2-1; D might be TRBD1 or TRBD2, each matching 5 bases. Germline V CDR1 and CDR2: DFQATT, SNEGSKA (reference sequence). This CDR3 is 13 amino acids long. V was shortened by 6 bases and J by 2 bases, with 11 bases between the two germline ends. CDR3 DNA sequence: TGCAGTGCCCCGGGACCAACCTACAATGAGCAGTTCTTC. This codes for CSAPGPTYNEQFF.

This clonotype was detected many times. The chain employs TRBV29-1 and TRBJ2-1; unclear D gene. CDR3 length: 13 amino acids. The germline V gene encodes CDR1 SQVTM and CDR2 ANQGSEA. Trimming left V 7 bases short and J 0 bases short, with 10 bases between. For the CDR3, the DNA is TGCAGCGCAATGAGGAGCTCCTACAATGAGCAGTTCTTC. Its translation is CSAMRSSYNEQFF.

This clonotype was seen a handful of times. The V gene is TRBV7-9, the J gene TRBJ1-5; D call uncertain. The CDR3 is 14 residues long. The ends were cut back, 0 bases at V and 0 bases at J, with 3 bases in the middle. CDR1 SEHNR and CDR2 FQNEAQ come from the germline V gene (reference sequence). The CDR3 spells CASSLAPSNQPQHF. CDR3 coding DNA: TGTGCCAGCAGCTTAGCGCCTAGCAATCAGCCCCAGCATTTT.

This chain links TRBV3-1 with TRBJ2-2; either TRBD1 or TRBD2 may fit D (5 bases each). The CDR3 is made up of 18 amino acids. Germline loops: CDR1 LGHDT, CDR2 YNNKEL (reference sequence). The CDR3 here is CTISPLRGPGANTGELFF. The CDR3 coding sequence is TGTACCATCAGCCCCCTCCGGGGACCCGGTGCGAACACCGGGGAGCTGTTTTTT.

This clonotype showed up many times. The V and J genes are TRBV28 and TRBJ1-5; D remains ambiguous. The V gene lost 6 bases and the J gene lost 9 bases, with 12 bases spanning the gap. The V gene's germline CDR1 is MDHEN and CDR2 SYDVKM. This CDR3 has 12 amino acids. The CDR3 DNA is TGTGCCAGCAGCGCGGGAGGATGGCCCCAGCATTTT. It yields the protein CASSAGGWPQHF.

This clonotype was seen at least ten times. V gene TRBV12-3 or TRBV12-4 combines with J gene TRBJ1-4; no reliable D call. The ends were cut back, 3 bases at V and 8 bases at J, with 13 bases in the middle. This CDR3 has 14 residues. The CDR3 loop is CASSLVVSGEKLFF. Here the CDR3 DNA reads TGTGCCAGCAGTTTGGTAGTCAGTGGGGAAAAACTGTTTTTT.

The chain combines TRBV20-1 with TRBJ2-1; D perhaps matches TRBD2 (5 bases). Trimming removed 5 bases at V and 8 bases at J, with 13 bases between. Germline assignment: CDR1 DFQATT and CDR2 SNEGSKA (reference sequence). The CDR3 is made up of 12 amino acids. The CDR3 is CSASLEVYEQFF. The CDR3 coding sequence is TGCAGTGCTTCACTAGAAGTCTATGAGCAGTTCTTC.

This clonotype was observed a handful of times. The rearrangement uses TRBV7-3 and TRBJ2-3, with TRBD2 matching 16 bases. This CDR3 spans 22 amino acids. In germline, CDR1 is SGHTA, CDR2 FQGTGA. V lost 10 bases, J lost 0 bases, and 22 bases stayed unmatched. The CDR3 coding sequence is TGTGCCATCTCAACCGGGACTAGCGGGAGGGCCACTTTGCGCTCTAGCACAGATACGCAGTATTTT. This encodes CAISTGTSGRATLRSSTDTQYF. Variable domain in full (rest from reference TRBV7-3 and TRBJ2-3): GAGVSQTPSNKVTEKGKYVELRCDPISGHTALYWYRQSLGQGPEFLIYFQGTGAADDSGLPNDRFFAVRPEGSVSTLKIQRTERGDSAVYLCAISTGTSGRATLRSSTDTQYFGPGTRLTVL.

V usage is TRBV7-2 and J usage is TRBJ2-7, with D unclear. V was shortened by 5 bases and J by 4 bases, with 15 bases between the two germline ends. The CDR3 contains 14 residues. Germline V gene lookup returns CDR1 SGHTA and CDR2 FQGNSA. The CDR3 DNA is TGTGCCAGCAGCCCCCCCCTATCTTATTACGAGCAGTACTTC. Encoded protein: CASSPPLSYYEQYF.

This clonotype has ten or more counts. V usage is TRBV5-1 and J usage is TRBJ2-3, with TRBD2 identical over 8 bases. After removal of 0 bases from V and 6 bases from J, the junction contained 9 bases not matched to a gene. Germline V gene lookup returns CDR1 SGHRS and CDR2 YFSETQ. The CDR3 consists of 16 residues. CDR3 residues: CASSLDGREGTDTQYF. CDR3 DNA: TGCGCCAGCAGCTTGGACGGGAGGGAAGGTACGGATACGCAGTATTTT.